The rows below give T cell receptor beta chains drawn from one sample of a study of T cells after posttransplantation cyclophosphamide. Repertoires were generated with immunoSEQ multiplex PCR, while TCRdb's copy carries only in-frame clones and drops some. The sample lists tens of thousands of clones; around 94% were seen once. The sequenced sample consisted of PBMCs. These receptors were obtained from a woman aged 45-65 years in good health and a related stem cell transplant donor. Both conserved end residues are part of each CDR3. Fields, in order: CDR3 DNA, CDR3 protein, J gene, D gene, V gene, clone size. D genes are given only for firm matches. Clone size is shown for a subset of rows, as once, few, many or a class of expanded clone.

CDR3nt: TGCAGCGTTGACAGGGAGGGCGGCTACACCTTC; CDR3aa: CSVDREGGYTF; j_gene: TRBJ1-2; d_gene: NA; v_gene: TRBV29-1; abundance: NA
CDR3nt: TGTGCCAGCAGCGTAACGGGGAACACTGAAGCTTTCTTT; CDR3aa: CASSVTGNTEAFF; j_gene: TRBJ1-1; d_gene: NA; v_gene: TRBV9; abundance: NA
CDR3nt: TGCGCCAGCAGACCTAACCTCGGGACAGCTAATTCACCCCTCCACTTT; CDR3aa: CASRPNLGTANSPLHF; j_gene: TRBJ1-6; d_gene: TRBD1; v_gene: TRBV4-1; abundance: NA
CDR3nt: TGTGCCAGCAGTTTATTTGAAAGGGGGTCACCCCTCCACTTT; CDR3aa: CASSLFERGSPLHF; j_gene: TRBJ1-6; d_gene: NA; v_gene: TRBV28; abundance: once
CDR3nt: TGTGCCAGAAGCTTCTTTTTTCGACTAGCGGGGGGGAATAGAACAGATACGCAGTATTTT; CDR3aa: CARSFFFRLAGGNRTDTQYF; j_gene: TRBJ2-3; d_gene: TRBD2; v_gene: TRBV5-3; abundance: NA
CDR3nt: TGTGCCAGCAGTACAAGCGGACCGATCAATGAGCAGTTCTTC; CDR3aa: CASSTSGPINEQFF; j_gene: TRBJ2-1; d_gene: NA; v_gene: TRBV6-5; abundance: NA
CDR3nt: TGTGCCAGCTCGCTTTCAGGACAGATCATGAACACTGAAGCTTTCTTT; CDR3aa: CASSLSGQIMNTEAFF; j_gene: TRBJ1-1; d_gene: NA; v_gene: TRBV18; abundance: NA
CDR3nt: TGCGCCAGCAGCTCCCGGGACAGGGGGCAGGGGGAGCTGTTTTTT; CDR3aa: CASSSRDRGQGELFF; j_gene: TRBJ2-2; d_gene: TRBD1; v_gene: TRBV5-1; abundance: NA
CDR3nt: TGCAGCGTTGAAATAACTAGGAATGAGCAGTTCTTC; CDR3aa: CSVEITRNEQFF; j_gene: TRBJ2-1; d_gene: NA; v_gene: TRBV29-1; abundance: NA
CDR3nt: TGTGCCAGCTCAGGACCCGGGACTAATAGCAATCAGCCCCAGCATTTT; CDR3aa: CASSGPGTNSNQPQHF; j_gene: TRBJ1-5; d_gene: NA; v_gene: TRBV18; abundance: NA
CDR3nt: TGTGCCAGCAGATTGCAGTTACCTAGCACAGATACGCAGTATTTT; CDR3aa: CASRLQLPSTDTQYF; j_gene: TRBJ2-3; d_gene: NA; v_gene: TRBV5-4; abundance: NA
CDR3nt: TGTGCCAGCAGCTGGGGGGACAGGGGAGTCGAGACCCAGTACTTC; CDR3aa: CASSWGDRGVETQYF; j_gene: TRBJ2-5; d_gene: TRBD1; v_gene: TRBV5-4; abundance: NA
CDR3nt: TGCGCCAGCAGGGATGGATACCGCAGGGCTAATACGCAGTATTTT; CDR3aa: CASRDGYRRANTQYF; j_gene: TRBJ2-3; d_gene: NA; v_gene: TRBV10-2; abundance: NA
CDR3nt: TGTGCCAGCAGTGAAGAATGGACTAGTAGCACAGATACGCAGTATTTT; CDR3aa: CASSEEWTSSTDTQYF; j_gene: TRBJ2-3; d_gene: TRBD2; v_gene: TRBV6-1; abundance: once
CDR3nt: TGTGCCAGTAGTACCGTGACAGGGGAATACGAGCAGTACTTC; CDR3aa: CASSTVTGEYEQYF; j_gene: TRBJ2-7; d_gene: TRBD1; v_gene: TRBV19; abundance: once
CDR3nt: TGTGCCAGCAGCCGGGCTAGCGGGAGTAGTGACAATGAGCAGTTCTTC; CDR3aa: CASSRASGSSDNEQFF; j_gene: TRBJ2-1; d_gene: TRBD2; v_gene: TRBV7-9; abundance: NA
CDR3nt: TGTGCCAGCAGAATCGGCCGGGACAGGGTTAGCGAGCAGTACTTC; CDR3aa: CASRIGRDRVSEQYF; j_gene: TRBJ2-7; d_gene: TRBD1; v_gene: TRBV7-8; abundance: once
CDR3nt: TGTGCCATCAGTAAGACAGGGGTGGAAGGAAACACCATATATTTT; CDR3aa: CAISKTGVEGNTIYF; j_gene: TRBJ1-3; d_gene: TRBD1; v_gene: TRBV10-3; abundance: few
CDR3nt: TGCGCCAGCAGCCTAGGACAGGATGGCTACACCTTC; CDR3aa: CASSLGQDGYTF; j_gene: TRBJ1-2; d_gene: TRBD1; v_gene: TRBV5-1; abundance: NA
CDR3nt: TGTGCCAGCAGTCCAGGGGGGCCCCGAGGAGATACGCAGTATTTT; CDR3aa: CASSPGGPRGDTQYF; j_gene: TRBJ2-3; d_gene: NA; v_gene: TRBV6-4; abundance: NA
CDR3nt: TGTGCCAGTACCCTTCGGGGACAGGGGATCAATCAGCCCCAGCATTTT; CDR3aa: CASTLRGQGINQPQHF; j_gene: TRBJ1-5; d_gene: TRBD1; v_gene: TRBV19; abundance: NA
CDR3nt: TGTGCCAGTAGTATGCCGCGTTCACCCCTCCACTTT; CDR3aa: CASSMPRSPLHF; j_gene: TRBJ1-6; d_gene: NA; v_gene: TRBV19; abundance: NA
CDR3nt: TGTGCCAGCAGCCACTTTACAGGGGGCTCGGGCGAGCAGTACTTC; CDR3aa: CASSHFTGGSGEQYF; j_gene: TRBJ2-7; d_gene: TRBD1; v_gene: TRBV14; abundance: NA
CDR3nt: TGTGCCAGCAGCGGGCAAATGGATGCTGGACTAGCGGGAGTGGGTGAGCAGTTCTTC; CDR3aa: CASSGQMDAGLAGVGEQFF; j_gene: TRBJ2-1; d_gene: TRBD2; v_gene: TRBV2; abundance: NA
CDR3nt: TGTGCCAGCAGCTTGGGTGGGAGGGGACAGGGCTACGAGCAGTACTTC; CDR3aa: CASSLGGRGQGYEQYF; j_gene: TRBJ2-7; d_gene: TRBD1; v_gene: TRBV5-4; abundance: NA
CDR3nt: TGTGCCAGTAGTATTCTTCAGGGGGAGGACTATGGCTACACCTTC; CDR3aa: CASSILQGEDYGYTF; j_gene: TRBJ1-2; d_gene: TRBD1; v_gene: TRBV19; abundance: NA
CDR3nt: TGCGCCAGCAGCACAGGGGGCATCAATAATTCACCCCTCCACTTT; CDR3aa: CASSTGGINNSPLHF; j_gene: TRBJ1-6; d_gene: TRBD1; v_gene: TRBV4-1; abundance: NA
CDR3nt: TGTGCCAGCAGCACTCTACAGGGGCGCGGTGGCTACACCTTC; CDR3aa: CASSTLQGRGGYTF; j_gene: TRBJ1-2; d_gene: TRBD1; v_gene: TRBV7-6; abundance: once
CDR3nt: TGTGCCAGCAGTAGCGACGGTGCCTACGAGCAGTACTTC; CDR3aa: CASSSDGAYEQYF; j_gene: TRBJ2-7; d_gene: NA; v_gene: TRBV27; abundance: NA
CDR3nt: TGCGCCAGCGGCATGGCCGGGACAGGGTCCTACGAGCAGTACTTC; CDR3aa: CASGMAGTGSYEQYF; j_gene: TRBJ2-7; d_gene: TRBD1; v_gene: TRBV5-1; abundance: NA
CDR3nt: TGTGCCATAACAGGTCAAGGTGAAAAACTGTTTTTT; CDR3aa: CAITGQGEKLFF; j_gene: TRBJ1-4; d_gene: NA; v_gene: TRBV28; abundance: NA
CDR3nt: TGTGCCAGCTCACCACGTTGGGGAACAGGAAGCACCGGGGAGCTGTTTTTT; CDR3aa: CASSPRWGTGSTGELFF; j_gene: TRBJ2-2; d_gene: NA; v_gene: TRBV18; abundance: NA
CDR3nt: TGTGCCAGCAGTTTCCAAGCGGGAGCCGGCTACGAGCAGTACTTC; CDR3aa: CASSFQAGAGYEQYF; j_gene: TRBJ2-7; d_gene: TRBD2; v_gene: TRBV27; abundance: NA
CDR3nt: TGTGCCAGCTCTCCCTCTGGGACTCCCTGGGAAAAACTGTTTTTT; CDR3aa: CASSPSGTPWEKLFF; j_gene: TRBJ1-4; d_gene: NA; v_gene: TRBV28; abundance: NA
CDR3nt: TGTGCCAGTAGTAATGAGCAAATCGGGAACACCATATATTTT; CDR3aa: CASSNEQIGNTIYF; j_gene: TRBJ1-3; d_gene: NA; v_gene: TRBV19; abundance: NA
CDR3nt: TGTGCCAGCAGCGAGGGACTTTGGAATGAGCAGTTCTTC; CDR3aa: CASSEGLWNEQFF; j_gene: TRBJ2-1; d_gene: NA; v_gene: TRBV9; abundance: NA
CDR3nt: TGCGCCAGCAGCCCGCCCGGGACAGGGGTGGACGAGCAGTACTTC; CDR3aa: CASSPPGTGVDEQYF; j_gene: TRBJ2-7; d_gene: TRBD1; v_gene: TRBV4-1; abundance: NA
CDR3nt: TGTGCCAGCAGTTCGGAAACTCCCACAGGGTTCCGATACTATGGCTACACCTTC; CDR3aa: CASSSETPTGFRYYGYTF; j_gene: TRBJ1-2; d_gene: NA; v_gene: TRBV28; abundance: NA
CDR3nt: TGCGCCAGCAGCTCTATGCAGGGGACGGAGACCCAGTACTTC; CDR3aa: CASSSMQGTETQYF; j_gene: TRBJ2-5; d_gene: NA; v_gene: TRBV5-1; abundance: NA
CDR3nt: TGCGCCAGCAGCCTGAGACAGGACCTACCTAGCTACACCTTC; CDR3aa: CASSLRQDLPSYTF; j_gene: TRBJ1-2; d_gene: NA; v_gene: TRBV5-1; abundance: NA
CDR3nt: TGTGCCAGCAGCTCCGGGGGGCGCATTGGGGATGAGCAGTTCTTC; CDR3aa: CASSSGGRIGDEQFF; j_gene: TRBJ2-1; d_gene: NA; v_gene: TRBV7-2; abundance: once
CDR3nt: TGCGCCAGCAGCGCTGGACTAGCGGGGGTTGCCCGCAATGAGCAGTTCTTC; CDR3aa: CASSAGLAGVARNEQFF; j_gene: TRBJ2-1; d_gene: TRBD2; v_gene: TRBV5-1; abundance: NA
CDR3nt: TGTGCCAGCAGCGTAGCTACTGGGGGGTTGGGGTTAGATACGCAGTATTTT; CDR3aa: CASSVATGGLGLDTQYF; j_gene: TRBJ2-3; d_gene: NA; v_gene: TRBV9; abundance: NA
CDR3nt: TGTGCTAGTGGTTCGGGACAGGGGGCCTCAGATACGCAGTATTTT; CDR3aa: CASGSGQGASDTQYF; j_gene: TRBJ2-3; d_gene: TRBD1; v_gene: TRBV12-5; abundance: NA
CDR3nt: TGTGCCAGCAGCCAAGGGACAGGGGGCGGAAACACTGAAGCTTTCTTT; CDR3aa: CASSQGTGGGNTEAFF; j_gene: TRBJ1-1; d_gene: TRBD1; v_gene: TRBV4-2; abundance: NA
CDR3nt: TGTGCCAGCAGATTCGGACGGAGGCTTAATGAAAAACTGTTTTTT; CDR3aa: CASRFGRRLNEKLFF; j_gene: TRBJ1-4; d_gene: NA; v_gene: TRBV13; abundance: NA
CDR3nt: TGTGCCAGCAAGGAACTAGCACATTTAACCGGGGAGCTGTTTTTT; CDR3aa: CASKELAHLTGELFF; j_gene: TRBJ2-2; d_gene: NA; v_gene: TRBV6-5; abundance: NA
CDR3nt: TGTGCCAGCAGTTACTCTCAGGACACTGAAGCTTTCTTT; CDR3aa: CASSYSQDTEAFF; j_gene: TRBJ1-1; d_gene: NA; v_gene: TRBV6-5; abundance: NA